The 19 T cell receptor beta chains presented below share a single source sample, sequenced in a study of type 1 regulatory T cells. TCRdb processed the reads anew with MiXCR; each CDR3 protein has one entry. Altogether roughly 25,000 distinct CDR3 sequences are present, approximately 77% being singletons, with the ten largest covering roughly 14%. These receptors' targets are unknown. Sequenced material: cultured T cells, either the whole culture or a sorted T cell fraction (not recorded which). Subset described: Tr1-enriched cell product generated in vitro against host alloantigens. All receptors derive from a human donor in good health.

Notes on this clonotype: Given a much more abundant clone one base away, this may be a read error. The CDR3 DNA is TGTGCCAGCGGTCCTAGACAGGGCTATGGCTACACCTTC. This codes for CASGPRQGYGYTF. The chain links TRBV27 to TRBJ1-2; TRBD1 agrees at 7 bases. This CDR3 is 13 amino acids long. The junction had 7 bases not matched to a gene; V was cut back by 8 bases and J by 4 bases. The germline gives CDR1 MNHEY, CDR2 SMNVEV (reference sequence).

This chain links TRBV6-1 with TRBJ2-7; 10 nucleotides agree with TRBD1. V was clipped by 5 bases and J by 3 bases; unmatched bases: 4. This CDR3 region has 14 residues. Germline-derived CDR1 and CDR2 are MNHNS and SASEGT. Written as DNA, the CDR3 is TGTGCCAGCAGTCCGAGGGACAGGGGCTACGAGCAGTACTTC. This codes for CASSPRDRGYEQYF.

The V and J genes are TRBV7-3 and TRBJ1-5; D call uncertain. The CDR3 runs to 14 residues. The ends were cut back, 11 bases at V and 6 bases at J, with 20 bases in the middle. Germline values: CDR1 SGHTA, CDR2 FQGTGA. CDR3 sequence reads: CAHPLNTRAQPQHF. DNA for the CDR3: TGTGCCCACCCCCTGAACACGAGGGCTCAGCCCCAGCATTTT.

This clonotype was seen once. This sequence joins TRBV7-3 and TRBJ1-4; D may be TRBD1 (5 bases). With 8 bases removed from V and 7 bases from J, the gap between germline ends came to 20 bases. This CDR3 contains 15 residues. Per germline, CDR1 SGHTA and CDR2 FQGTGA. For the CDR3, the DNA is TGTGCCAGCCGCCCTGGGGGGGGTGTAGGTGAAAAACTGTTTTTT. As protein: CASRPGGGVGEKLFF.

The chain recombines TRBV30 with TRBJ1-1, with D uncertain. The CDR3 has 12 amino acids. V lost 4 bases and J lost 5, with 11 bases in between. Germline V gene lookup returns CDR1 GTSNPN and CDR2 SVGIG (reference sequence). Here the CDR3 DNA reads TGTGCCTGGACGGTTGTAGGGACTGAAGCTTTCTTT. Its protein product is CAWTVVGTEAFF.

The gene calls are TRBV7-2 and TRBJ2-3; no clear D. This CDR3 has 14 residues. The germline V gene has CDR1 SGHTA and CDR2 FQGNSA. V lost 1 base and J 2 bases, leaving 7 bases between the germline ends. CDR3 coding DNA: TGTGCCAGCAGCTTAGGGCATAACACAGATACGCAGTATTTT. Protein: CASSLGHNTDTQYF.

This chain links TRBV3-1 with TRBJ2-6, with D hard to call. Germline loops: CDR1 LGHDT, CDR2 YNNKEL (reference sequence). There are 14 residues in the CDR3. Trimming took off 3 bases at V and 4 bases at J, with 7 bases between the two ends. CDR3 sequence reads: CASSQGFGANVLTF. The CDR3 bases are TGTGCCAGCAGCCAGGGGTTCGGGGCCAACGTCCTGACTTTC.

The V gene is TRBV12-3 or TRBV12-4, the J gene TRBJ1-2; 7 nucleotides agree with TRBD1. The CDR3 runs to 14 residues. The junction had 6 bases not matched to a gene; V was cut back by 4 bases and J by 4 bases. The CDR3 loop reads CASSSGQPTYGYTF. In DNA form, the CDR3 reads TGTGCCAGCAGTTCGGGACAGCCGACCTATGGCTACACCTTC.

The rearrangement links TRBV15 to TRBJ1-1; 9 nucleotides agree with TRBD1. CDR3 length: 15 amino acids. V lost 3 bases and J lost 4; bases outside the gene matches: 6. Germline V lookup: CDR1 LNHNV, CDR2 YYDKDF (reference sequence). This CDR3 reads CATSRDGDRATEAFF. In nucleotides, the CDR3 is TGTGCCACCAGCAGGGACGGGGACAGGGCCACTGAAGCTTTCTTT. Full variable domain (remainder filled in from reference TRBV15 and TRBJ1-1): DAMVIQNPRYQVTQFGKPVTLSCSQTLNHNVMYWYQQKSSQAPKLLFHYYDKDFNNEADTPDNFQSRRPNTSFCFLDIRSPGLGDTAMYLCATSRDGDRATEAFFGQGTRLTVV.

This chain links TRBV7-9 with TRBJ1-1; D is ambiguous. Germline assignment: CDR1 SEHNR and CDR2 FQNEAQ (reference sequence). The CDR3 consists of 13 residues. Trimming took 3 bases from V and 4 from J, leaving 9 bases between them. Here the CDR3 DNA reads TGTGCCAGCAGCTTTTCTGGGGTCACTGAAGCTTTCTTT. Translating gives CASSFSGVTEAFF.

The chain couples TRBV6-1 to TRBJ1-1; D is unresolved. The V end was cut by 8 bases, the J end by 0 bases, with 19 bases between. CDR3 length: 16 residues. Germline CDR1 MNHNS, CDR2 SASEGT. CDR3: CASGVGLRVLNTEAFF. The DNA of the CDR3 is TGTGCCAGCGGGGTGGGATTACGAGTTTTGAACACTGAAGCTTTCTTT.

The chain has TRBV5-1 and TRBJ1-2; possibly TRBD1 for D (5 bases). Trimming took off 0 bases at V and 8 bases at J, with 26 bases between the two ends. CDR1 SGHRS and CDR2 YFSETQ come from the germline V gene. The CDR3 sequence is 18 residues long. The CDR3 DNA reads as TGCGCCAGCAGCTTGGGCCCCTTTTGGGACGGAAAAGGCGAGGGCTACACCTTC. It yields the protein CASSLGPFWDGKGEGYTF.

This clonotype has a handful of counts. The chain links TRBV4-1 to TRBJ1-5, with 9 bases lining up with TRBD1. The CDR3 extends over 17 amino acids. CDR1 MGHRA and CDR2 YSYEKL come from the germline V gene. Unmatched junction bases numbered 8, after V lost 1 base and J lost 4 bases. CDR3 amino acids: CASSQGGGQGRNQPQHF. The CDR3 nucleotides are TGCGCCAGCAGCCAAGGAGGGGGACAGGGACGGAATCAGCCCCAGCATTTT.

This clonotype was picked up a small number of times. The V call is TRBV10-2, the J call TRBJ1-5; D gene ambiguous. CDR3 size: 15 residues. The germline V and J ends were trimmed by 0 bases and 0 bases, with 6 bases remaining between them. Germline V gene lookup returns CDR1 WSHSY and CDR2 SAAADI. CDR3 sequence: CASSESGYSNQPQHF. Written as DNA, the CDR3 is TGCGCCAGCAGTGAGTCTGGCTATAGCAATCAGCCCCAGCATTTT.

V usage is TRBV5-1 and J usage is TRBJ2-3, with D uncertain. The CDR3 covers 13 residues. V lost 1 base and J lost 6, with 9 bases in between. The germline CDR1 and CDR2 sequences are SGHRS and YFSETQ. The CDR3 DNA is TGCGCCAGCAGCTTGAGGACCCGGGATACGCAGTATTTT. As protein: CASSLRTRDTQYF.

A few counts support this clonotype. V gene TRBV18 combines with J gene TRBJ2-5; TRBD2 agrees at 7 bases. This CDR3 has 13 residues. V shed 1 base and J 4 bases; nucleotides not matched to a gene: 0. Germline V gives CDR1 KGHSH, CDR2 LQKENI. CDR3 nucleotides: TGTGCCAGCTCACCACGACTAGCAGAGACCCAGTACTTC. Residues: CASSPRLAETQYF.

The V call is TRBV7-2, the J call TRBJ2-7, with D possibly being TRBD2 (7 bases). V was trimmed by 2 bases and J by 7 bases, leaving 12 bases between them. Germline V lookup: CDR1 SGHTA, CDR2 FQGNSA. This CDR3 has 13 residues. This chain's CDR3 is CASSLYRDYEQYF. The CDR3 coding sequence is TGTGCCAGCAGCTTATACAGGGACTATGAGCAGTACTTC.

The chain recombines TRBV2 with TRBJ2-3; 9 bases are a match to TRBD2. The length of the CDR3 is 15 residues. Germline-derived CDR1 and CDR2 are SNHLY and FYNNEI. V trimming: 5 bases; J trimming: 1 base; junction bases outside the gene matches: 4. CDR3 nucleotide sequence: TGTGCCAGCAGTCTAGCGGGGCAAGGCACAGATACGCAGTATTTT. It specifies CASSLAGQGTDTQYF.

In the case of this clonotype: At one of its ends the junction is not consistent with the germline gene, which may arise from a read error. The V and J genes are TRBV27 and TRBJ2-3; 12 bases fit TRBD2. Per the germline V gene, CDR1 is MNHEY and CDR2 is SMNVEV (reference sequence). This CDR3 is built from 16 residues. CDR3 DNA: TGTGCCAGCAGTTTAGGACTAGCGGGGATCACAGATAAGCAGTATTTT. Translation gives CASSLGLAGITDKQYF.